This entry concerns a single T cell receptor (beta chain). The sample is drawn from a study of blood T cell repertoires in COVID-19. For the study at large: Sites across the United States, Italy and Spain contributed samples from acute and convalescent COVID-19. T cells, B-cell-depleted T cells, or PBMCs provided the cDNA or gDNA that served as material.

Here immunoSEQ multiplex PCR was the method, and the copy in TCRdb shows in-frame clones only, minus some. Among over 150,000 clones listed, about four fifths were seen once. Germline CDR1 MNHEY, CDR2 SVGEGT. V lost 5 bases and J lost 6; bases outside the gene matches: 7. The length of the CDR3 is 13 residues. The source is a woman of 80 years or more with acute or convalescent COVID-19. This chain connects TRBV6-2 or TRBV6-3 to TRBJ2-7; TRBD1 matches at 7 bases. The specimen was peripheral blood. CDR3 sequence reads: CASSALTGTEQYF. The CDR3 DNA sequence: TGTGCCAGCAGTGCCTTGACAGGGACCGAGCAGTACTTC.